This T cell receptor beta chain was captured in a study of blood T cell repertoires in COVID-19. About the study: Specimens from acute and convalescent COVID-19 originated in the United States, Italy and Spain.

The method was immunoSEQ multiplex PCR; TCRdb's version includes in-frame clones alone and lacks a portion of them. The profile shows about 98,000 clones, roughly 82% of them singletons. This clone was seen only a few times. V lost 6 bases to trimming and J lost 9 bases; unmatched junction nucleotides: 1. Germline V lookup: CDR1 MNHEY, CDR2 SVGAGI. CDR3 length equals 11 residues. This receptor was obtained from a man between 65 and 80 years old with active or convalescent COVID-19. The sample comprised peripheral blood. The chain links TRBV6-5 to TRBJ2-1; 8 nucleotides line up with TRBD2. The CDR3 reads CASRRGAEQFF. Here the CDR3 DNA reads TGTGCCAGCAGGCGGGGGGCTGAGCAGTTCTTC.